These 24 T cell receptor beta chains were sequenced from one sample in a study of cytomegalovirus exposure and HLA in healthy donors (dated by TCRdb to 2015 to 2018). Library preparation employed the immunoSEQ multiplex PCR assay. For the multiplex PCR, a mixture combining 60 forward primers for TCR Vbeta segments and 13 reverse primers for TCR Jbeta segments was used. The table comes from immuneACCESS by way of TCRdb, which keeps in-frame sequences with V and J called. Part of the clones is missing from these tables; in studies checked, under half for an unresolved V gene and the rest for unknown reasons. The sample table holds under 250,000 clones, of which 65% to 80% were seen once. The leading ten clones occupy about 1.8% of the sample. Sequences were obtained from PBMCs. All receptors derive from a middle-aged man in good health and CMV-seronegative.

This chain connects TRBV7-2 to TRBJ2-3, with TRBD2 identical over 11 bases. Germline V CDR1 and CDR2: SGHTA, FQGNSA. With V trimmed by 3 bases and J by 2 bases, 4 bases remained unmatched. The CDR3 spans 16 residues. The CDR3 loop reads CASSFRLAGSTDTQYF. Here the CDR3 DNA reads TGTGCCAGCAGCTTTCGACTAGCGGGATCCACAGATACGCAGTATTTT.

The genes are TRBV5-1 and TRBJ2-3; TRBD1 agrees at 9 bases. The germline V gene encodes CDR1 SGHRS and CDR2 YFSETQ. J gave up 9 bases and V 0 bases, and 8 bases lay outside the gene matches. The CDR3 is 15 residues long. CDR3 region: CASSLVGQGVVTQYF. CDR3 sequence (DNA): TGCGCCAGCAGCTTGGTGGGACAGGGTGTCGTCACGCAGTATTTT.

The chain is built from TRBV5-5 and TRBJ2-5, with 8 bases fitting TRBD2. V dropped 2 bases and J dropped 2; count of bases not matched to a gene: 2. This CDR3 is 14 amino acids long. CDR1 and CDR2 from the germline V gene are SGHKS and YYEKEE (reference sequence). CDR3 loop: CASSLSGRQETQYF. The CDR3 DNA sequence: TGTGCCAGCAGCTTAAGCGGGAGACAAGAGACCCAGTACTTC. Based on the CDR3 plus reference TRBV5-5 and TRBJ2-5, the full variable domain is DAGVTQSPTHLIKTRGQQVTLRCSPISGHKSVSWYQQVLGQGPQFIFQYYEKEERGRGNFPDRFSARQFPNYSSELNVNALLLGDSALYLCASSLSGRQETQYFGPGTRLLVL.

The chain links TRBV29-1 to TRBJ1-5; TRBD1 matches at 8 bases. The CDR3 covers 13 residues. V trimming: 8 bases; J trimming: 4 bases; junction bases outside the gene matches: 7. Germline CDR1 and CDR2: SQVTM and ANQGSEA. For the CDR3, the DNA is TGCAGCTGCCGACAGGGGCGTAATCAGCCCCAGCATTTT. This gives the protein CSCRQGRNQPQHF. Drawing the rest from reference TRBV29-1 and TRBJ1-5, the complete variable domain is SAVISQKPSRDICQRGTSLTIQCQVDSQVTMMFWYRQQPGQSLTLIATANQGSEATYESGFVIDKFPISRPNLTFSTLTVSNMSPEDSSIYLCSCRQGRNQPQHFGDGTRLSIL.

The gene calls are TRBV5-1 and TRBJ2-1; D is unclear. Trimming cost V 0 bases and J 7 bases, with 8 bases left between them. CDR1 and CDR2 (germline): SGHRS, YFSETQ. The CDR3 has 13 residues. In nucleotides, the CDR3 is TGCGCCAGCAGCTTGGGCGGAAAAAATGAGCAGTTCTTC. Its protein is CASSLGGKNEQFF.

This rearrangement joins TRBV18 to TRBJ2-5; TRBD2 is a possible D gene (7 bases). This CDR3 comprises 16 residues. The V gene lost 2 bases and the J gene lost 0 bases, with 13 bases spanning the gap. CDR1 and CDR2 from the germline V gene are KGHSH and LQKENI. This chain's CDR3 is CASSPFIGGDQETQYF. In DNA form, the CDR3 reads TGTGCCAGCTCACCATTCATAGGGGGGGACCAAGAGACCCAGTACTTC.

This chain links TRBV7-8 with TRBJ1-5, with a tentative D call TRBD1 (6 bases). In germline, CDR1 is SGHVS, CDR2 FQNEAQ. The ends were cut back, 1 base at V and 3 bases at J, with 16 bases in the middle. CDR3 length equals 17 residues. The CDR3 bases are TGTGCCAGCAGCTTAGTACCTCAGGGGTTAGACAATCAGCCCCAGCATTTT. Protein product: CASSLVPQGLDNQPQHF. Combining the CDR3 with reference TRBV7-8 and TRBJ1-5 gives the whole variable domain GAGVSQSPRYKVAKRGQDVALRCDPISGHVSLFWYQQALGQGPEFLTYFQNEAQLDKSGLPSDRFFAERPEGSVSTLKIQRTQQEDSAVYLCASSLVPQGLDNQPQHFGDGTRLSIL.

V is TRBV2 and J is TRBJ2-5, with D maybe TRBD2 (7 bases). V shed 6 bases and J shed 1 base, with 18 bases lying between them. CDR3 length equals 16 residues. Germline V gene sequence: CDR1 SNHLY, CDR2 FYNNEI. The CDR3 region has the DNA TGTGCCAGCAGGCCTACTAGGGGGGGGAGCCAAGAGACCCAGTACTTC. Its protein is CASRPTRGGSQETQYF.

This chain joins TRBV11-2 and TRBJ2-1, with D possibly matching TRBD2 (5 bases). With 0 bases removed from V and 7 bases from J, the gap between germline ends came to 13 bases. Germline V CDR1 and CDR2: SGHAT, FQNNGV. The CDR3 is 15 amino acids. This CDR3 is CASSLDPGSGNEQFF. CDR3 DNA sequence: TGTGCCAGCAGCTTAGACCCCGGCTCGGGAAATGAGCAGTTCTTC.

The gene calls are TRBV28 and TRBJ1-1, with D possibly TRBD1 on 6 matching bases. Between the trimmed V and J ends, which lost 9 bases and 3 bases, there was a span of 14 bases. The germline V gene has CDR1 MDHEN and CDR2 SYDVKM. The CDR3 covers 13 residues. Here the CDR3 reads CASTGFLDTEAFF. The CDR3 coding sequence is TGTGCCAGTACAGGGTTTCTGGACACTGAAGCTTTCTTT.

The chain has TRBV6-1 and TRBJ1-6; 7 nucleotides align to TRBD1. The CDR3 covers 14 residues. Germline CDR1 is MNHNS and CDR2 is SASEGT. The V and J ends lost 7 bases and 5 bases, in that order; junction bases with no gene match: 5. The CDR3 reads CASNYRGNNSPLHF. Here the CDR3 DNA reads TGTGCCAGCAACTACAGGGGAAATAATTCACCCCTCCACTTT.

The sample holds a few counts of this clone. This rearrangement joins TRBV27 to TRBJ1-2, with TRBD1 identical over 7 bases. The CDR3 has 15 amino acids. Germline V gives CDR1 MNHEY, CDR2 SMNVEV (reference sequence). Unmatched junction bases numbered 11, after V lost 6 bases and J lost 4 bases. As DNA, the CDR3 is TGTGCCAGCAGGTACCGGGACAGCGGATTCTATGGCTACACCTTC. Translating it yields CASRYRDSGFYGYTF.

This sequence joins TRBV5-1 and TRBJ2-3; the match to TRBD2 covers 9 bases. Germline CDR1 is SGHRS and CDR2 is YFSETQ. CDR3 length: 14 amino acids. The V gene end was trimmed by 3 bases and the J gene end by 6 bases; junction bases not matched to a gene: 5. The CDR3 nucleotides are TGCGCCAGCAGCTCTACTAGCGGGTTGGATACGCAGTATTTT. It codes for CASSSTSGLDTQYF.

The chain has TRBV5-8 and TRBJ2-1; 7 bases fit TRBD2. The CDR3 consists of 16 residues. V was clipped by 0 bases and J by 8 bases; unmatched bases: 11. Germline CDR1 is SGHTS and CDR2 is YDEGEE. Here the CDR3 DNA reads TGTGCCAGCAGCTTGGGTGTTGGGGCGGGAGTCCATGAGCAGTTCTTC. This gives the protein CASSLGVGAGVHEQFF.

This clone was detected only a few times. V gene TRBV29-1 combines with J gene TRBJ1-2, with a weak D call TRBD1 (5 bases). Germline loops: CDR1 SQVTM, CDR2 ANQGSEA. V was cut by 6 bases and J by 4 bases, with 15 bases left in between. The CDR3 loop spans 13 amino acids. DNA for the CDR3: TGCAGCGTCCAGAGTGGGGCAGTCTATGGCTACACCTTC. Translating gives CSVQSGAVYGYTF.

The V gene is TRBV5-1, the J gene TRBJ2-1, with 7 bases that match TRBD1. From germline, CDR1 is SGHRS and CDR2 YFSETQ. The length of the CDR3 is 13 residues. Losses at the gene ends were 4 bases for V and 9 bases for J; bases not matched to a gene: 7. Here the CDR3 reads CASSKTGSGEQFF. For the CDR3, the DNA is TGCGCCAGCAGCAAGACAGGGAGTGGTGAGCAGTTCTTC.

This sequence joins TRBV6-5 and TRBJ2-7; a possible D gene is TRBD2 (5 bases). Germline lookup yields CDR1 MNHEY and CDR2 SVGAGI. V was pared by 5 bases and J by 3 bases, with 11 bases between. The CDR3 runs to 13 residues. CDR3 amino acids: CASSITRNYEQYF. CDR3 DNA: TGTGCCAGCAGTATAACTAGAAACTACGAGCAGTACTTC.

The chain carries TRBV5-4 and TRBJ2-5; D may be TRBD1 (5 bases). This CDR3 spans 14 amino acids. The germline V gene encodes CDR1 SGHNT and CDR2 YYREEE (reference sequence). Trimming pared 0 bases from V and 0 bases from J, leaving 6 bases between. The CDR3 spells CASSLDRYQETQYF. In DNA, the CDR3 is TGTGCCAGCAGCTTGGACAGGTACCAAGAGACCCAGTACTTC. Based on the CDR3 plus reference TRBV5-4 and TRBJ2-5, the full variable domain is ETGVTQSPTHLIKTRGQQVTLRCSSQSGHNTVSWYQQALGQGPQFIFQYYREEENGRGNFPPRFSGLQFPNYSSELNVNALELDDSALYLCASSLDRYQETQYFGPGTRLLVL.

The CDR3 sequence is CASSQGAWTEAFF. The CDR3 bases are TGTGCCAGCAGCCAGGGGGCTTGGACTGAAGCTTTCTTT. V is TRBV2 and J is TRBJ1-1, with 8 bases fitting TRBD1. The CDR3 totals 13 residues. Germline V CDR1 and CDR2: SNHLY, FYNNEI. J was trimmed by 5 bases and V by 6 bases; bases with no gene match: 5.

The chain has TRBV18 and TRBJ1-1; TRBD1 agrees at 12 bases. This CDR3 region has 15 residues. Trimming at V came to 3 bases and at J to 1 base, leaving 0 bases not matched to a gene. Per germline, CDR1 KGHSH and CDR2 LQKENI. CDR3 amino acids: CASSPGQGANTEAFF. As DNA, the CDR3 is TGTGCCAGCTCACCGGGACAGGGGGCGAACACTGAAGCTTTCTTT.

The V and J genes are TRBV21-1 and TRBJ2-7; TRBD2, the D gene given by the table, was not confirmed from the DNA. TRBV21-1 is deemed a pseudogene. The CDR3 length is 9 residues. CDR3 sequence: CASLREQYF. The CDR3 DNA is TGTGCCAGCCTCCGGGAGCAGTACTTC.

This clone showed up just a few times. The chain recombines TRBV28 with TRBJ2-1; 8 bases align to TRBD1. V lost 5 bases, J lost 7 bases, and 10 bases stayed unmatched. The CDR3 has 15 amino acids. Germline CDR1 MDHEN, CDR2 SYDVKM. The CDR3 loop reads CASSLRGRHLNEQFF. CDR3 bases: TGTGCCAGCAGTCTCAGGGGGCGCCATTTGAATGAGCAGTTCTTC.

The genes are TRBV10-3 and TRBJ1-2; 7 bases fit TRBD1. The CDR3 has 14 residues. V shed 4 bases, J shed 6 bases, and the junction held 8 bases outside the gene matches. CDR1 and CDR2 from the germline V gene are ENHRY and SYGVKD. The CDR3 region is CAISGRGPLHGYTF. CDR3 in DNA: TGTGCCATCAGTGGGAGGGGGCCCCTCCATGGCTACACCTTC.

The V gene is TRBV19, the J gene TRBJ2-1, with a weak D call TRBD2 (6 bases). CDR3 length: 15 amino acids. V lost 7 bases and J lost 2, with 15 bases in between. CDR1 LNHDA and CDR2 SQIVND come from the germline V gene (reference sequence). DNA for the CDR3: TGTGCCAGTACGGTCGGGAGAGCCACCTACAATGAGCAGTTCTTC. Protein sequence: CASTVGRATYNEQFF.